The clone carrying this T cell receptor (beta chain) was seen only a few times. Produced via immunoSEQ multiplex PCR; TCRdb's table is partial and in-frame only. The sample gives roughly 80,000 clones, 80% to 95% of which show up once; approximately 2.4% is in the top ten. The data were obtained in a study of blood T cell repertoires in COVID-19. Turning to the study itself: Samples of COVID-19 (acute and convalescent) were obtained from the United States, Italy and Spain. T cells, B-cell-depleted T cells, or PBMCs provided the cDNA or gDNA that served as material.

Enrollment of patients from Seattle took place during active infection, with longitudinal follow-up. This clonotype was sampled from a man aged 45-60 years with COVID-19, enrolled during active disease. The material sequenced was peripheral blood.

The CDR3, as DNA: TGTGCCAGCAGCCAAGGCGGGAGGGGTGAGCAGTTCTTC. Encoded protein: CASSQGGRGEQFF. This chain uses TRBV14 with TRBJ2-1, with 9 bases that match TRBD2. The CDR3 covers 13 residues. Germline V CDR1 and CDR2: SGHDN, FVKESK. V shed 1 base, J shed 9 bases, and the junction held 1 base outside the gene matches.